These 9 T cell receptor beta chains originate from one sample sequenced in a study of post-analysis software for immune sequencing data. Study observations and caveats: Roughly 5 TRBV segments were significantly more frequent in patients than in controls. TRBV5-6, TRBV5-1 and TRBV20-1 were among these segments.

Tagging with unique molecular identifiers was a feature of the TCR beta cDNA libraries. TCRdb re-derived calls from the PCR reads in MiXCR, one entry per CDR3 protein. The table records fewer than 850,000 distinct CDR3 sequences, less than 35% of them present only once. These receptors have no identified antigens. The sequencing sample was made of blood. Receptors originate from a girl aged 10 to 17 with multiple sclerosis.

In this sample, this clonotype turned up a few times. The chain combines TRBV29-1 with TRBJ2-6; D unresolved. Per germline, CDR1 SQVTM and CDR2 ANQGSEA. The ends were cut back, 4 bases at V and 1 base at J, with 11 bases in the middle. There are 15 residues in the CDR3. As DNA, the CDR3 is TGCAGCGTTGCGAACTCAATATCTGGGGCCAACGTCCTGACTTTC. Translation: CSVANSISGANVLTF.

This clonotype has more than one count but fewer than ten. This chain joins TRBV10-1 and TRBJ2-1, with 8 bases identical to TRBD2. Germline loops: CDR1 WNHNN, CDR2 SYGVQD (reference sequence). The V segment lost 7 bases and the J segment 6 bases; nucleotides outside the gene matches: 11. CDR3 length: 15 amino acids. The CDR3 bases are TGCGCCAGCATGGCGGGACTAGGGATGATCAATGAGCAGTTCTTC. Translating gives CASMAGLGMINEQFF.

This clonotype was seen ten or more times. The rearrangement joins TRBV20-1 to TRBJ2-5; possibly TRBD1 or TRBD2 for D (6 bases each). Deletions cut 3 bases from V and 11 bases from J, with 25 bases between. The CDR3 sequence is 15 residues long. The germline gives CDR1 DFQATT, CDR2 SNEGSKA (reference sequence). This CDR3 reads CSASALRDNTREQYF. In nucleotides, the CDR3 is TGCAGTGCTAGCGCGCTCCGGGACAATACTCGGGAGCAGTACTTC.

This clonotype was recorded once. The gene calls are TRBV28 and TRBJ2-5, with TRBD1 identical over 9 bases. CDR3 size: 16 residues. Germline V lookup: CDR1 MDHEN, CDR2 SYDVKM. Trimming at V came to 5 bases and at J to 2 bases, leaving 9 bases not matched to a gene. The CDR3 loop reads CASSPGTGTAQETQYF. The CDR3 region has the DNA TGTGCCAGCAGTCCCGGGACAGGGACGGCGCAAGAGACCCAGTACTTC.

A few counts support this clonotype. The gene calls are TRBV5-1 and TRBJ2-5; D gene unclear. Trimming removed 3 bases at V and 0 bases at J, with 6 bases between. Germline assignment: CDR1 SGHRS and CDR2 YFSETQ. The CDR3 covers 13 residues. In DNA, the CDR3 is TGCGCCAGCAGCTCAGCAGACCAAGAGACCCAGTACTTC. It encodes CASSSADQETQYF.

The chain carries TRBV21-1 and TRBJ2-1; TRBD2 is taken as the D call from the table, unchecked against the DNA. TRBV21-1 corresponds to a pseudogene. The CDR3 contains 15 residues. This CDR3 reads CAAIPTSGLLNEQFF. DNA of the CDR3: TGTGCCGCGATCCCGACTAGCGGACTACTCAATGAGCAGTTCTTC.

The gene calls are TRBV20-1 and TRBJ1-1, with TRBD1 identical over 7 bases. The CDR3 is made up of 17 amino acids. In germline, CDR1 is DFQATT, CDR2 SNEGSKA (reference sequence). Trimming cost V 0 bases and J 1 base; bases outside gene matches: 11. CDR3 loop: CSARDLGGRGSNTEAFF. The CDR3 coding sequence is TGCAGTGCTAGAGATTTGGGGGGCAGGGGGTCGAACACTGAAGCTTTCTTT.

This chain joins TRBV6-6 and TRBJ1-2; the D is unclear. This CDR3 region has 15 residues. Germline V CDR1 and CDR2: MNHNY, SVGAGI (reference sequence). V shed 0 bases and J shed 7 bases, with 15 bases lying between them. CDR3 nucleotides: TGTGCCAGCAGTTACTCGGCATCCGGAGGAGTTGGCTACACCTTC. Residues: CASSYSASGGVGYTF.

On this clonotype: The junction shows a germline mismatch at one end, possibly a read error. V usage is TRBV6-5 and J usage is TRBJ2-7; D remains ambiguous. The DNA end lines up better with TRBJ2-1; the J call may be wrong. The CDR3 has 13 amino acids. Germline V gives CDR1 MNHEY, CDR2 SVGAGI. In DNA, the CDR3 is TGTGCCAACAGTTATGGCAAATCCTACGAGCAGTTCTTC. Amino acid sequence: CANSYGKSYEQFF.